This entry lists 30 T cell receptor beta chains sequenced from one sample in a study of blood T cells in healthy people across ages. The second PCR ran about 6 to 12 cycles with a sample-barcoded 5' primer and J-beta primers. From the 5' RACE reads, TCRdb called clonotypes with MiXCR, one entry per CDR3 protein. The sample carries around 970,000 distinct CDR3 sequences, roughly 51% recorded once. Sequences were obtained from blood. The origin of the receptors is a woman aged 55-69 years in good health.

This clonotype appeared a few times. The chain is built from TRBV3-1 and TRBJ1-2; D is uncertain. This CDR3 spans 14 amino acids. V gave up 2 bases and J gave up 2 bases, with 9 bases separating them. The germline CDR1 and CDR2 sequences are LGHDT and YNNKEL (reference sequence). This CDR3 is CASSQPGGNYGYTF. The CDR3 bases are TGTGCCAGCAGCCAACCGGGAGGGAACTATGGCTACACCTTC.

This sequence joins TRBV6-2 or TRBV6-3 and TRBJ2-7, with D perhaps matching TRBD2 (6 bases). This CDR3 comprises 11 residues. The ends were cut back, 10 bases at V and 3 bases at J, with 10 bases in the middle. The germline gives CDR1 MNHEY, CDR2 SVGEGT. The CDR3 DNA reads TGTGCCACCGACGGGGGCTACGAGCAGTACTTC. Amino acid sequence: CATDGGYEQYF.

This clonotype was counted a few times. The rearrangement joins TRBV7-2 to TRBJ2-7, with a tentative D call TRBD1 (5 bases). The J call may be faulty, since TRBJ2-5 better matches the DNA end. Germline V gene sequence: CDR1 SGHTA, CDR2 FQGNSA. The CDR3 consists of 13 residues. DNA of the CDR3: TGTGCCAGCAGCCCCAGCAGGGCAAAGACCCAGTACTTC. Translated: CASSPSRAKTQYF.

This sequence joins TRBV4-2 and TRBJ2-1; D is possibly TRBD2 (6 bases). In germline, CDR1 is LGHNA, CDR2 YNFKEQ. CDR3 length equals 17 residues. Trimming cost V 1 base and J 7 bases, with 20 bases left between them. The CDR3: CASSQGAWDSGLNEQFF. CDR3 coding DNA: TGTGCCAGCAGCCAAGGCGCTTGGGATAGCGGCCTAAATGAGCAGTTCTTC.

The CDR3 coding sequence is TGTGCCAGCAGTAGGCCTTCGACAGGGGGCACAGATACGCAGTATTTT. Its translation: CASSRPSTGGTDTQYF. J is TRBJ2-3 and V is TRBV12-3 or TRBV12-4; 8 bases map to TRBD1. The CDR3 spans 16 residues. J was trimmed by 1 base and V by 5 bases; bases with no gene match: 8.

This chain joins TRBV18 and TRBJ2-3, with 9 bases aligning to TRBD1. In germline, CDR1 is KGHSH, CDR2 LQKENI. The CDR3 has 15 amino acids. V shed 2 bases and J 5 bases; nucleotides not matched to a gene: 5. The CDR3 bases are TGTGCCAGCTCACCAGGGGACAGGGAAGGAGATACGCAGTATTTT. It translates to CASSPGDREGDTQYF.

This rearrangement joins TRBV6-2 or TRBV6-3 to TRBJ2-1, with unresolved D. This CDR3 comprises 13 residues. The V and J ends lost 5 bases and 8 bases respectively, with 13 bases between them. Per germline, CDR1 MNHEY and CDR2 SVGEGT. In DNA, the CDR3 is TGTGCCAGCAGTCGGAAAGGCGGCGATGAGCAGTTCTTC. As protein: CASSRKGGDEQFF.

The chain carries TRBV9 and TRBJ2-1; TRBD2 matches 13 bases. The trim removed 1 base at V and 10 bases at J, leaving 5 bases unmatched. The CDR3 runs 15 residues. The V gene's germline CDR1 is SGDLS and CDR2 YYNGEE. Written as DNA, the CDR3 is TGTGCCAGCAGCGTAACTAGCGGGAGGGCCTGGGAGCAGTTCTTC. It codes for CASSVTSGRAWEQFF.

The rearrangement joins TRBV20-1 to TRBJ1-5; no clear D. Per germline, CDR1 DFQATT and CDR2 SNEGSKA (reference sequence). The CDR3 is 13 amino acids. Trimming took off 6 bases at V and 3 bases at J, with 12 bases between the two ends. The DNA for the CDR3 is TGCAGTGCCCCGCCCGTATTCAATCAGCCCCAGCATTTT. Its protein product is CSAPPVFNQPQHF.

The V gene is TRBV3-1, the J gene TRBJ2-5, with no clear D. Trimming removed 1 base at V and 2 bases at J, with 11 bases between. From germline, CDR1 is LGHDT and CDR2 YNNKEL (reference sequence). CDR3 length: 15 amino acids. The CDR3 region is CASSQGSIQQETQYF. The CDR3 nucleotides read TGTGCCAGCAGCCAAGGGTCCATACAACAAGAGACCCAGTACTTC.

The V gene is TRBV4-3, the J gene TRBJ2-1; D is undetermined. The CDR3 sequence is 12 residues long. CDR1 and CDR2 from the germline V gene are LGHNA and YSLEER. V lost 1 base and J 7 bases, leaving 5 bases between the germline ends. As DNA, the CDR3 is TGCGCCAGCAGCCAAGTCCAGAATGAGCAGTTCTTC. This sequence encodes CASSQVQNEQFF.

The chain joins TRBV5-1 to TRBJ2-7, with D possibly called TRBD1 or TRBD2 (6 bases each). V shed 5 bases and J shed 7 bases, with 19 bases lying between them. Germline CDR1 SGHRS, CDR2 YFSETQ. This CDR3 comprises 14 residues. The CDR3 bases are TGCGCCAGCAGGAACCAACAGGGAGGCAATGAGCAGTACTTC. Translated, it gives CASRNQQGGNEQYF.

This clonotype was counted at least ten times. The gene calls are TRBV7-2 and TRBJ2-3; unclear D gene. The germline V gene encodes CDR1 SGHTA and CDR2 FQGNSA. The ends were cut back, 2 bases at V and 6 bases at J, with 18 bases in the middle. This CDR3 contains 16 residues. The CDR3 DNA reads TGTGCCAGCAGCTTATATGAGGAGCTGGGTCCTGATACGCAGTATTTT. Protein product: CASSLYEELGPDTQYF.

V and J are TRBV3-1 and TRBJ2-3; 12 nucleotides match TRBD2. Germline lookup yields CDR1 LGHDT and CDR2 YNNKEL (reference sequence). The CDR3 spans 20 residues. V gave up 4 bases and J gave up 3 bases; unmatched junction bases: 17. The CDR3 sequence is CASSLLNSSGRVTSTDTQYF. CDR3 sequence (DNA): TGTGCCAGCAGCCTTTTAAACTCTAGCGGGAGGGTGACCTCTACAGATACGCAGTATTTT.

The chain recombines TRBV5-1 with TRBJ1-2; perhaps TRBD1 as D (6 bases). The germline V and J ends were trimmed by 4 bases and 0 bases, with 22 bases remaining between them. This CDR3 has 18 amino acids. Per germline, CDR1 SGHRS and CDR2 YFSETQ. The chain's CDR3 is CASSIKGGLGAANYGYTF. For the CDR3, the DNA is TGCGCCAGCAGCATAAAAGGGGGTCTGGGGGCCGCTAACTATGGCTACACCTTC.

In its sample, this clonotype was seen a few times. This chain joins TRBV29-1 and TRBJ2-7, with D maybe TRBD1 (6 bases). The CDR3 totals 14 residues. CDR1 and CDR2 from the germline V gene are SQVTM and ANQGSEA. The V end lost 5 bases, the J end lost 4 bases, and 18 bases lay between the germline ends. The CDR3, as DNA: TGCAGCGTTCAACAGACAGGAAGGGGGTACGAGCAGTACTTC. Encoded protein: CSVQQTGRGYEQYF.

J is TRBJ1-2 and V is TRBV28, with 8 bases matching TRBD1. With V trimmed by 6 bases and J by 6 bases, 21 bases remained unmatched. The germline gives CDR1 MDHEN, CDR2 SYDVKM. This CDR3 region has 18 residues. The CDR3 bases are TGTGCCAGCAGCAGTGCTGGATTTGACAGGGGTTATGAGAATGGCTACACCTTC. Protein product: CASSSAGFDRGYENGYTF.

This rearrangement joins TRBV25-1 to TRBJ2-4; the D is unclear. This CDR3 spans 13 amino acids. The V and J ends lost 1 base and 10 bases respectively, with 11 bases between them. Germline V gene lookup returns CDR1 MGHDK and CDR2 SYGVNS. The CDR3 sequence is CASSELGNGIQYF. The CDR3 DNA reads TGTGCCAGCAGTGAATTGGGAAATGGGATTCAGTACTTC. Variable domain in full (rest from reference TRBV25-1 and TRBJ2-4): EADIYQTPRYLVIGTGKKITLECSQTMGHDKMYWYQQDPGMELHLIHYSYGVNSTEKGDLSSESTVSRIRTEHFPLTLESARPSHTSQYLCASSELGNGIQYFGAGTRLSVL.

The CDR3 here is CASNIRTRETQYF. The DNA for the CDR3 is TGTGCCAGCAACATAAGAACCCGGGAGACCCAGTACTTC. This chain links TRBV2 with TRBJ2-5; unclear D gene. Trimming stripped 7 bases from V and 5 bases from J, with 14 bases between. From germline, CDR1 is SNHLY and CDR2 FYNNEI. The CDR3 covers 13 residues.

The chain recombines TRBV30 with TRBJ2-7; no clear D gene. This CDR3 spans 14 amino acids. Trimming pared 0 bases from V and 7 bases from J, leaving 16 bases between. The germline V gene encodes CDR1 GTSNPN and CDR2 SVGIG (reference sequence). CDR3 region: CAWSVGRTTWEQYF. CDR3 nucleotides: TGTGCCTGGAGTGTGGGAAGGACGACCTGGGAGCAGTACTTC. The full variable domain, rest sourced from reference TRBV30 and TRBJ2-7, is SQTIHQWPATLVQPVGSPLSLECTVEGTSNPNLYWYRQAAGRGLQLLFYSVGIGQISSEVPQNLSASRPQDRQFILSSKKLLLSDSGFYLCAWSVGRTTWEQYFGPGTRLTVT.

This chain uses TRBV15 with TRBJ2-5; no clear D gene. V dropped 5 bases and J dropped 1 base, with 2 bases sitting between them. The CDR3 has 11 residues. Germline-derived CDR1 and CDR2 are LNHNV and YYDKDF (reference sequence). CDR3 nucleotide sequence: TGTGCCACCAGCGCCCAAGAGACCCAGTACTTC. Its protein product is CATSAQETQYF.

The chain has TRBV5-8 and TRBJ2-2, with a possible D match to TRBD1 (6 bases). Trimming cost V 4 bases and J 4 bases, with 17 bases left between them. The CDR3 has 16 residues. Looked up from germline, CDR1 is SGHTS and CDR2 is YDEGEE. This CDR3 reads CASSPRQVATTGELFF. The DNA for the CDR3 is TGTGCCAGCAGCCCAAGACAGGTGGCTACCACCGGGGAGCTGTTTTTT.

Concerning this clonotype itself: At one end, the junction sequence differs from germline, possibly due to a read error. This chain's CDR3 is CASTSGTRQGERYF. The DNA of the CDR3 is TGTGCCAGCACCTCAGGGACAAGACAGGGCGAGCGGTACTTC. V usage is TRBV12-3 or TRBV12-4 and J usage is TRBJ2-7; 7 bases are a match to TRBD1. This CDR3 region has 14 residues.

V usage is TRBV12-5 and J usage is TRBJ2-5; 10 nucleotides line up with TRBD2. V shed 4 bases and J 4 bases; nucleotides not matched to a gene: 0. The CDR3 spans 13 residues. Germline V gene sequence: CDR1 LGHNT, CDR2 FRNRAP. The chain's CDR3 is CASGSSGRETQYF. The DNA of the CDR3 is TGTGCTAGTGGTTCTAGCGGGAGAGAGACCCAGTACTTC.

V gene TRBV9 combines with J gene TRBJ2-6; a possible D gene is TRBD2 (6 bases). The CDR3 runs 14 residues. CDR1 is SGDLS, CDR2 YYNGEE, per germline. V was shortened by 3 bases and J by 5 bases, with 9 bases between the two germline ends. This CDR3 is CASSAGVRANVLTF. In DNA, the CDR3 is TGTGCCAGCAGCGCGGGGGTTAGGGCCAACGTCCTGACTTTC. Full variable domain (outside the CDR3, taken from reference TRBV9 and TRBJ2-6): DSGVTQTPKHLITATGQRVTLRCSPRSGDLSVYWYQQSLDQGLQFLIQYYNGEERAKGNILERFSAQQFPDLHSELNLSSLELGDSALYFCASSAGVRANVLTFGAGSRLTVL.

The rearrangement joins TRBV12-3 or TRBV12-4 to TRBJ1-2; D is undetermined. The CDR3 extends over 13 amino acids. V was clipped by 5 bases and J by 0 bases, with 7 bases between them. CDR3 in DNA: TGTGCCAGCAGTGTGGCAACTAACTATGGCTACACCTTC. It translates to CASSVATNYGYTF.

V usage is TRBV6-5 and J usage is TRBJ1-2, with D possibly being TRBD1 (6 bases). Germline lookup yields CDR1 MNHEY and CDR2 SVGAGI. This CDR3 has 15 amino acids. V dropped 7 bases and J dropped 6 bases, with 21 bases sitting between them. This CDR3 is CASKEGTGIFNGYTF. The CDR3, as DNA: TGTGCCAGCAAGGAAGGAACAGGGATCTTTAATGGCTACACCTTC.

This clonotype was recorded at least ten times. The chain recombines TRBV29-1 with TRBJ2-4; D is possibly TRBD2 (6 bases). The V gene lost 7 bases and the J gene lost 6 bases, with 16 bases spanning the gap. From germline, CDR1 is SQVTM and CDR2 ANQGSEA. This CDR3 comprises 13 residues. This CDR3 reads CSAAGVGTNIQYF. As DNA, the CDR3 is TGCAGCGCAGCGGGTGTAGGCACAAACATTCAGTACTTC.

The chain couples TRBV10-3 to TRBJ2-5; D may be TRBD1 (5 bases). The CDR3 totals 13 residues. The V end was cut by 10 bases, the J end by 0 bases, with 12 bases between. The germline V gene has CDR1 ENHRY and CDR2 SYGVKD. The CDR3 region is CATGTGYQETQYF. DNA of the CDR3: TGTGCCACGGGTACAGGATACCAAGAGACCCAGTACTTC.

J is TRBJ2-4 and V is TRBV27; D is possibly TRBD1 (5 bases). The J call may be wrong; the DNA end is better matched by TRBJ2-5. Germline loops: CDR1 MNHEY, CDR2 SMNVEV (reference sequence). This CDR3 comprises 15 residues. This chain's CDR3 is CASSPTPTAQETQYF. The CDR3 DNA sequence: TGTGCCAGCAGTCCAACCCCGACAGCTCAAGAGACCCAGTACTTC.